This TCR beta chain derives from a study of shared T cell receptors in the human thymus. Germline lookup yields CDR1 SEHNR and CDR2 FQNEAQ (reference sequence). The CDR3 totals 13 residues. V shed 2 bases, J shed 13 bases, and the junction held 7 bases outside the gene matches. Sequenced by immunoSEQ multiplex PCR; TCRdb stores in-frame clones only, minus some. The sample lists roughly 700,000 clones, roughly 90% occurring once. The sample also formed part of further work on human thymus T cells. According to that study: The related literature has documented a marked overlap of thymic repertoires among unrelated individuals.

The rearrangement joins TRBV7-9 to TRBJ1-2, with 10 nucleotides matching TRBD1. The TCR sequence derives from a boy under three years old with a congenital heart defect. The sequencing sample was made of thymocytes. The CDR3 protein is CASSLLGQGVCTF. For the CDR3, the DNA is TGTGCCAGCAGCTTACTAGGACAGGGGGTATGCACCTTC. Drawing the rest from reference TRBV7-9 and TRBJ1-2, the complete variable domain is DTGVSQNPRHKITKRGQNVTFRCDPISEHNRLYWYRQTLGQGPEFLTYFQNEAQLEKSRLLSDRFSAERPKGSFSTLEIQRTEQGDSAMYLCASSLLGQGVCTFGSGTRLTVV.